The rows below give T cell receptor beta chains drawn from one sample of a study of CD4 T cell repertoires in COVID-19. Here immunoSEQ multiplex PCR was the method, and the copy in TCRdb shows in-frame clones only, minus some. The sample contains some 24,000 clones, 93% of which appear only once. This sample comprised circulating follicular helper CD4+ T cells (cTfh) from blood, obtained before the COVID-19 pandemic. The origin of the receptors is a human donor who had COVID-19. Both conserved end residues are trimmed from each CDR3. Size values are once, few and many counts, or a class for expanded clones, and some rows have none.

CDR3aa,j_gene,abundance,v_gene
ATSLRQVGDTQY,TRBJ2-3,NA,TRBV15
SVEEQGARF,TRBJ2-1,NA,TRBV29-1
ASSLRRETHEQY,TRBJ2-7,NA,TRBV28
SAGQGPNEKLF,TRBJ1-4,NA,TRBV29-1
ASTKDSASYEQY,TRBJ2-7,NA,TRBV2
ASSLAAGGGQETQY,TRBJ2-5,NA,TRBV11-2
ASSYTRLETGELF,TRBJ2-2,NA,TRBV6-5
ASSPGLMAGLAKNIQY,TRBJ2-4,NA,TRBV28
SVIVQGSREAF,TRBJ1-1,NA,TRBV29-1
ASRPGQGNTGELF,TRBJ2-2,NA,TRBV19
ASRGTGSGNTEAF,TRBJ1-1,once,TRBV6-1
ASSSFSYRSNEKLF,TRBJ1-4,once,TRBV7-9
ASRFEADQFVHRPQH,TRBJ1-5,NA,TRBV12-2
SVSGTGDAGELF,TRBJ2-2,NA,TRBV29-1
ASSLSSPGRTGVPNYGYT,TRBJ1-2,NA,TRBV27
ASSLAGEGYNEQF,TRBJ2-1,NA,TRBV28
AITEGDRVY,TRBJ1-3,NA,TRBV10-3
ASSRDGSGSTYEQY,NA,NA,TRBV5-1
ASSPTGTGYYGYT,TRBJ1-2,NA,TRBV7-2
ATSREQWLNTEAF,TRBJ1-1,NA,TRBV15
ASSLRQGRVEKLF,TRBJ1-4,NA,TRBV28
ASSEYVGSTYEQY,TRBJ2-7,NA,TRBV6-1
ASSAKLRQSRANVLT,TRBJ2-6,NA,TRBV11-3
ARPPNRPSSGNTIY,TRBJ1-3,NA,TRBV10-1
ASSPVPGQSTEAF,TRBJ1-1,NA,TRBV7-9
ASRLRGRSTEAF,TRBJ1-1,NA,TRBV5-6
AISEKRAGDTEAF,TRBJ1-1,NA,TRBV10-3
ASSRTGGTDTQY,TRBJ2-3,NA,TRBV11-3
ASMGGQSRYEQY,TRBJ2-7,NA,TRBV7-9
ASSRGGGLDTQY,TRBJ2-3,NA,TRBV7-3
AITGDSGANVLT,TRBJ2-6,NA,TRBV28
ASSYSSGYSDSPLH,TRBJ1-6,NA,TRBV6-5
ASSRGETQY,TRBJ2-5,once,TRBV5-6
ASSWSGDTDTQY,TRBJ2-3,once,TRBV5-1
ASSDVGDGANVLT,TRBJ2-6,NA,TRBV10-2
ASSLSSGRVSETQY,TRBJ2-5,NA,TRBV5-4
ATSRGQANYGYT,TRBJ1-2,NA,TRBV15
AISGSGGATDTQY,TRBJ2-3,NA,TRBV10-3
ASSFRGVTGELF,TRBJ2-2,NA,TRBV27
ASSPPRLVTEAF,TRBJ1-1,NA,TRBV18
ASSETLRSPSQLAF,TRBJ1-1,NA,TRBV2
ASSYRLGLAGVYEQY,TRBJ2-7,NA,TRBV5-6
ASSLDSHEQY,TRBJ2-7,NA,TRBV7-2
ASSPESGDTQY,TRBJ2-3,NA,TRBV11-2
ASRSTGGSNQPQH,TRBJ1-5,NA,TRBV28
ATHEPGQGRSEQY,TRBJ2-7,NA,TRBV10-3
ASSLGRGGGYEQY,TRBJ2-7,NA,TRBV5-4
ASSWSLAGGRIEQF,TRBJ2-1,NA,TRBV5-5
ASSYSQGPNQPQH,TRBJ1-5,once,TRBV6-5
ASRTGNSNYGYT,TRBJ1-2,NA,TRBV28